The clone carrying this TCR beta chain was detected many times. Its specificity is not known. Via MiXCR, TCRdb re-called the reads, giving one row per CDR3 protein. The sample contains 250,000 to 300,000 distinct CDR3 sequences, approximately 9.2% of which appear only once. This specimen comes from a study of T cell repertoires in cytomegalovirus infection. Findings and limits, study-wide: The ex vivo response was dominated by HLA-C-restricted CMV-specific TCR beta clonotypes.

V gave up 8 bases and J gave up 1 base, with 3 bases separating them. Looked up from germline, CDR1 is SGHTA and CDR2 is FQGNSA. There are 11 residues in the CDR3. This sequence originates from a human donor in good health (CMV status not recorded). Some clones in this sample may be carry-over from other donors' samples. The sample consisted of PBMCs. The V call is TRBV7-2, the J call TRBJ2-1, with no clear D. The CDR3 loop is CASESYNEQFF. The CDR3 DNA reads as TGTGCCAGCGAATCCTACAATGAGCAGTTCTTC.